This T cell receptor beta chain was recorded in a study of shared clonotypes between healthy human individuals. Study at large: Ranging from 18 to 49 in age, donors were a couple of women and a few men.

Samples underwent the assay at deep level. Here immunoSEQ multiplex PCR was the method, and the copy in TCRdb shows in-frame clones only, minus some. The table includes 2 million to 2.5 million clones, approximately 90% detected once. Study-level points and caveats: Relative to their counterparts shared across all four donors, non-shared clonotypes exhibited diminished generation probabilities. With a handful of donors compared, 5% to 5.5% of naive CD4 clonotypes were shared.

Remarks on this clone: Its antigen remains unidentified. The sample holds other DNA sequences that translate to the same CDR3.

Trimming pared 2 bases from V and 3 bases from J, leaving 7 bases between. Germline CDR1 and CDR2: KGHSH and LQKENI. CDR3 size: 13 residues. Sample: naive CD4+ T cells from PBMCs. Subset specified: CD45RA+ positively selected. This TCR was sampled from a young man in good health. Some clones in this sample may be carry-over from other donors' samples. V and J are TRBV18 and TRBJ1-1, with D maybe TRBD1 (5 bases). CDR3 in amino acids: CASSPDRDTEAFF. CDR3 bases: TGTGCCAGCTCACCAGACAGAGACACTGAAGCTTTCTTT.